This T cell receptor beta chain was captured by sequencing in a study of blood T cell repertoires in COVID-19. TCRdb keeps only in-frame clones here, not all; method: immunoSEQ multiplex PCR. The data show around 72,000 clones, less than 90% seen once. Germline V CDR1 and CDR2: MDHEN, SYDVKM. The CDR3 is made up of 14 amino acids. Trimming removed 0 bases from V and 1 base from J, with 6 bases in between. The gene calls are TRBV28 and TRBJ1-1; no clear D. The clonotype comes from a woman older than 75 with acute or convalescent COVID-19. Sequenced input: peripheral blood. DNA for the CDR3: TGTGCCAGCAGTTTATGGGCCAGGAACACTGAAGCTTTCTTT. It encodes CASSLWARNTEAFF.